This T cell receptor (beta chain) was sequenced in a study of PD-1 blockade in classical Hodgkin lymphoma. Study findings and constraints: Later analyses included only patients treated at least 1 year post-ASCT. While CD8+ TCR diversity did not rise significantly by C4D1, CD4+ TCR diversity did.

TCRdb keeps only in-frame clones here, not all; method: immunoSEQ multiplex PCR. The data show over 35,000 clones, 76% seen once. Germline CDR1 is SGHTA and CDR2 is FQGTGA. The CDR3 spans 15 residues. The ends were cut back, 0 bases at V and 5 bases at J, with 10 bases in the middle. As for this clone: The antigen is unknown.

Each patient's relapse followed autologous stem cell transplantation, and brentuximab vedotin exposure varied. The source is a human donor with classical Hodgkin lymphoma. The chain couples TRBV7-3 to TRBJ1-4, with D hard to call. The starting material was peripheral blood mononuclear cells (PBMCs), obtained at baseline. The CDR3 loop is CASSLTYRGNEKLFF. CDR3 sequence (DNA): TGTGCCAGCAGCTTAACATACCGCGGGAATGAAAAACTGTTTTTT.